The 20 T cell receptor beta chains below all came from one sample that was sequenced in a study of T cells in Graves' hyperthyroidism and ophthalmopathy (dated by TCRdb to the late 2010s). The library came from multiplex PCR. These reads were obtained on an Illumina HiSeq 2000. The TCR beta CDR3 regions were amplified from RNA transcripts. For the first round of RT-PCR on the TCR CDR3, the HTBI primer set was used together with the Qiagen OneStep RT-PCR kit. TCRdb cleaned the public reads at Q25 with fastp, built clones with MiXCR and kept in-frame beta chains. Under each unique CDR3 protein, matching rows form one entry showing the most common genes and DNA. Across this sample there are just under 750,000 distinct CDR3 sequences, with about 35% seen only once. The top ten hold roughly 30% of the sample. The sequenced sample consisted of blood. The receptor set was obtained from a woman between 40 and 55 years old with Graves' hyperthyroidism.

The genes are TRBV7-2 and TRBJ1-4, with D unclear. The CDR3 totals 15 residues. CDR1 is SGHTA, CDR2 FQGNSA, per germline. The V gene lost 5 bases and the J gene lost 4 bases, with 14 bases spanning the gap. The CDR3 DNA is TGTGCCAGCAGCCATGCGACATATGTTAATGAAAAACTGTTTTTT. It translates to CASSHATYVNEKLFF. The full variable domain, rest sourced from reference TRBV7-2 and TRBJ1-4, is GAGVSQSPSNKVTEKGKDVELRCDPISGHTALYWYRQSLGQGLEFLIYFQGNSAPDKSGLPSDRFSAERTGGSVSTLTIQRTQQEDSAVYLCASSHATYVNEKLFFGSGTQLSVL.

This chain connects TRBV10-3 to TRBJ1-2; D is unclear. CDR1 and CDR2 (germline): ENHRY, SYGVKD. This CDR3 contains 14 residues. Deletions cut 4 bases from V and 2 bases from J, with 11 bases between. The DNA of the CDR3 is TGTGCCATCAGTGGGACTAGCGCGAACTATGGCTACACCTTC. Its protein product is CAISGTSANYGYTF.

At least ten counts were recorded for this clonotype. This chain joins TRBV2 and TRBJ1-4; tentatively, D is TRBD1 (5 bases). Germline V CDR1 and CDR2: SNHLY, FYNNEI. With 11 bases removed from V and 5 bases from J, the gap between germline ends came to 12 bases. This CDR3 has 12 residues. CDR3 region: CAEGRKNEKLFF. CDR3 DNA: TGTGCCGAGGGGAGGAAGAATGAAAAACTGTTTTTT. The whole variable domain, remainder taken from reference TRBV2 and TRBJ1-4, is EPEVTQTPSHQVTQMGQEVILRCVPISNHLYFYWYRQILGQKVEFLVSFYNNEISEKSEIFDDQFSVERPDGSNFTLKIRSTKLEDSAMYFCAEGRKNEKLFFGSGTQLSVL.

This clonotype was counted a single time. The rearrangement joins TRBV7-9 to TRBJ1-1, with D perhaps TRBD1 (6 bases). The CDR3 is made up of 16 amino acids. V was cut by 5 bases and J by 4 bases, with 20 bases left in between. Germline-derived CDR1 and CDR2 are SEHNR and FQNEAQ (reference sequence). The DNA of the CDR3 is TGTGCCAGCAGCCCCGGGACTAGCGGGGGGGCCACTGAAGCTTTCTTT. It yields the protein CASSPGTSGGATEAFF. The variable domain in full, with the rest retrieved from reference TRBV7-9 and TRBJ1-1, is DTGVSQNPRHKITKRGQNVTFRCDPISEHNRLYWYRQTLGQGPEFLTYFQNEAQLEKSRLLSDRFSAERPKGSFSTLEIQRTEQGDSAMYLCASSPGTSGGATEAFFGQGTRLTVV.

This clonotype came up a few times. The chain links TRBV7-9 to TRBJ1-1; 7 nucleotides align to TRBD1. The germline gives CDR1 SEHNR, CDR2 FQNEAQ (reference sequence). Trimming took 5 bases from V and 0 from J; bases not matched to a gene: 12. The length of the CDR3 is 17 residues. In DNA, the CDR3 is TGTGCCAGCAGCGACGACAGGGTTGGTGAAATGAACACTGAAGCTTTCTTT. It yields the protein CASSDDRVGEMNTEAFF.

V is TRBV12-3 or TRBV12-4 and J is TRBJ1-1, with 7 nucleotides matching TRBD1. V was clipped by 5 bases and J by 11 bases; unmatched bases: 11. This CDR3 spans 13 amino acids. CDR3 DNA sequence: TGTGCCAGCAGTGTCCGGGACAGCGCCGCCGCTTTCTTT. This encodes CASSVRDSAAAFF.

The table lists this clonotype with many counts. The chain is built from TRBV19 and TRBJ1-3; D is undetermined. V lost 5 bases and J lost 3, with 8 bases in between. The V gene's germline CDR1 is LNHDA and CDR2 SQIVND (reference sequence). The CDR3 spans 13 residues. In DNA, the CDR3 is TGTGCCAGTAGTCCAATAGGTGGAAACACCATATATTTT. Translated: CASSPIGGNTIYF.

The rearrangement uses TRBV19 and TRBJ2-7; 7 nucleotides align to TRBD2. The CDR3 length is 16 residues. Germline V gives CDR1 LNHDA, CDR2 SQIVND (reference sequence). Losses at the gene ends were 9 bases for V and 0 bases for J; bases not matched to a gene: 14. CDR3 coding DNA: TGTGCCAGCAGTTTCGAGCTAGCGGATCACTCCTACGAGCAGTACTTC. The encoded protein is CASSFELADHSYEQYF.

This clonotype was recorded many times. The chain joins TRBV9 to TRBJ1-6; a possible D gene is TRBD1 (6 bases). Looked up from germline, CDR1 is SGDLS and CDR2 is YYNGEE. The CDR3 has 15 amino acids. V lost 0 bases and J 5 bases, leaving 9 bases between the germline ends. Written as DNA, the CDR3 is TGTGCCAGCAGCGTAGAGGGGGGAGATAATTCACCCCTCCACTTT. It yields the protein CASSVEGGDNSPLHF.

The J gene is TRBJ2-5, the V gene TRBV20-1; TRBD2 agrees at 8 bases. Germline V lookup: CDR1 DFQATT, CDR2 SNEGSKA (reference sequence). The CDR3 runs 15 residues. J gave up 3 bases and V 6 bases, and 12 bases lay outside the gene matches. CDR3 sequence reads: CSAPPGVAGKETQYF. CDR3 DNA: TGCAGTGCCCCCCCCGGGGTAGCGGGGAAAGAGACCCAGTACTTC.

The chain joins TRBV19 to TRBJ1-5; no firm D call. Germline V gene data show CDR1 as LNHDA and CDR2 as SQIVND (reference sequence). The CDR3 has 14 amino acids. Trimming took 7 bases from V and 0 from J, leaving 10 bases between them. The CDR3 nucleotides are TGTGCCAGTACCCCTTGGGATAGCAATCAGCCCCAGCATTTT. Translation gives CASTPWDSNQPQHF.

This clonotype was counted only a few times. The chain carries TRBV30 and TRBJ2-7; TRBD1 might be the D (6 bases). Per the germline V gene, CDR1 is GTSNPN and CDR2 is SVGIG (reference sequence). Trimming pared 2 bases from V and 2 bases from J, leaving 13 bases between. CDR3 size: 14 residues. The CDR3 loop reads CAWSILQGPYEQYF. The CDR3 bases are TGTGCCTGGAGTATATTGCAGGGGCCCTACGAGCAGTACTTC.

This clonotype was counted many times. The V and J genes are TRBV6-5 and TRBJ1-2, with unresolved D. The length of the CDR3 is 14 residues. Per the germline V gene, CDR1 is MNHEY and CDR2 is SVGAGI. V lost 2 bases to trimming and J lost 2 bases, with 9 bases between them. The CDR3 DNA is TGTGCCAGCAGTTACGCGAGAGACAACTATGGCTACACCTTC. Translating gives CASSYARDNYGYTF.

The chain uses TRBV11-2 and TRBJ2-5; 7 bases are shared with TRBD1. The CDR3 is 14 residues long. Germline V gene sequence: CDR1 SGHAT, CDR2 FQNNGV. The V gene end was trimmed by 6 bases and the J gene end by 5 bases; junction bases not matched to a gene: 9. CDR3 bases: TGTGCCAGCAGTGAACAGGGGACGGCGGAGACCCAGTACTTC. Residues: CASSEQGTAETQYF. The whole variable domain, filled in from reference TRBV11-2 and TRBJ2-5, reads EAGVAQSPRYKIIEKRQSVAFWCNPISGHATLYWYQQILGQGPKLLIQFQNNGVVDDSQLPKDRFSAERLKGVDSTLKIQPAKLEDSAVYLCASSEQGTAETQYFGPGTRLLVL.

This clonotype was picked up many times. The chain has TRBV9 and TRBJ2-5; tentative D call: TRBD2 (6 bases). The germline V and J ends were trimmed by 0 bases and 5 bases, with 11 bases remaining between them. The CDR3 is 14 residues long. The germline V gene has CDR1 SGDLS and CDR2 YYNGEE. CDR3 protein: CASSVDGEEETQYF. The CDR3 DNA reads as TGTGCCAGCAGCGTAGACGGGGAGGAGGAGACCCAGTACTTC.

This clonotype came up many times. CDR3 bases: TGTGCCAGCAGTTTTTGGGGAGGGGGCGACTATGGCTACACCTTC. Its protein is CASSFWGGGDYGYTF. The J gene is TRBJ1-2, the V gene TRBV28; 7 bases align to TRBD1. With V trimmed by 3 bases and J by 3 bases, 7 bases remained unmatched. The CDR3 loop spans 15 amino acids. The germline gives CDR1 MDHEN, CDR2 SYDVKM.

This clonotype came up many times. The chain couples TRBV7-9 to TRBJ1-2, with 9 bases identical to TRBD1. The CDR3 extends over 14 amino acids. Losses at the gene ends were 5 bases for V and 8 bases for J; bases not matched to a gene: 9. The V gene's germline CDR1 is SEHNR and CDR2 FQNEAQ (reference sequence). The CDR3 loop reads CASSIRDRVFGYTF. DNA for the CDR3: TGTGCCAGCAGCATACGGGACAGGGTATTCGGCTACACCTTC.

The rearrangement uses TRBV29-1 and TRBJ1-4; possible D gene TRBD1, 5 bases. CDR3 size: 12 residues. Germline CDR1 and CDR2: SQVTM and ANQGSEA. V lost 8 bases to trimming and J lost 8 bases, with 15 bases between them. This CDR3 is CSSQGYGEKLFF. Here the CDR3 DNA reads TGCAGCAGCCAGGGCTATGGCGAAAAACTGTTTTTT.

In its sample, this clonotype was seen many times. The chain is built from TRBV11-2 and TRBJ2-7; a possible D gene is TRBD1 (5 bases). Trimming left V 0 bases short and J 2 bases short, with 8 bases between. The germline V gene has CDR1 SGHAT and CDR2 FQNNGV. This CDR3 comprises 14 residues. This CDR3 reads CASSLEVRAYEQYF. As DNA, the CDR3 is TGTGCCAGCAGCTTAGAGGTCAGGGCCTACGAGCAGTACTTC.

The genes are TRBV12-3 or TRBV12-4 and TRBJ1-1; D remains ambiguous. V lost 8 bases and J lost 3, with 16 bases in between. The length of the CDR3 is 14 residues. CDR3 DNA: TGTGCCAGCTCACCATCGTACCCAGACACTGAAGCTTTCTTT. Its translation: CASSPSYPDTEAFF.